The source of this T cell receptor beta chain is a study of T cell changes during pregnancy in multiple sclerosis. The assay was immunoSEQ multiplex PCR, and TCRdb's table has in-frame clones only and misses some. The sample yields tens of thousands of clones, 91% seen once. The CDR3 is 14 residues long. Germline V gene data show CDR1 as SGHAT and CDR2 as FQNNGV. The ends lost 0 bases at V and 6 bases at J; junction bases unmatched: 4. The clonotype comes from a female donor with multiple sclerosis, enrolled in a pregnancy study. The chain recombines TRBV11-2 with TRBJ1-2, with 7 positions matching TRBD1. The specimen was CD4+ T cells from peripheral blood mononuclear cells, collected before pregnancy. CDR3 nucleotide sequence: TGTGCCAGCAGCTTAGATCGGCAGGGGGATGGCTACACCTTC. Residues: CASSLDRQGDGYTF.